These 16 T cell receptor beta chains share one sample of origin, sequenced in a study of human T cells and chemical hapten exposure. TCRdb called the RACE reads again in MiXCR, with one record for every CDR3 protein. The sample shows about 84,000 distinct CDR3 sequences, 9.5% to 14% of them seen only once. Time point given: patch test 3, about 24 weeks after DPC sensitization. Sample treatment: therapeutic diphenylcyclopropenone sensitization with weekly scalp DPC. The sequencing used whole blood, collected in connection with sensitization to the hapten diphenylcyclopropenone (DPC). The receptors shown here come from a woman between 45 and 60 years old with alopecia areata. Some clones in this sample may be carry-over from other donors' samples.

Ten or more counts support this clonotype. The chain recombines TRBV6-1 with TRBJ2-7; 7 bases match TRBD2. J lost 1 base, V lost 1 base, and 4 bases had no gene match. This CDR3 spans 15 amino acids. Germline CDR1 and CDR2: MNHNS and SASEGT. CDR3 DNA sequence: TGTGCCAGCAGTGAAGGTGGTAGCGGGTCCTACGAGCAGTACTTC. Its translation: CASSEGGSGSYEQYF.

This clonotype was seen many times. The chain uses TRBV12-3 or TRBV12-4 and TRBJ1-1; D remains ambiguous. The V end was cut by 7 bases, the J end by 1 base, with 13 bases between. CDR3 size: 14 residues. In nucleotides, the CDR3 is TGTGCCAGCACCCGGCGAGGCACGAACACTGAAGCTTTCTTT. The encoded protein is CASTRRGTNTEAFF.

The chain couples TRBV15 to TRBJ2-7, with TRBD1 identical over 7 bases. This CDR3 region has 14 residues. CDR1 LNHNV and CDR2 YYDKDF come from the germline V gene (reference sequence). Trimming removed 0 bases from V and 6 bases from J; junction bases left unmatched: 5. CDR3 residues: CATSRDTGVLEQYF. In DNA form, the CDR3 reads TGTGCCACCAGCAGAGATACAGGGGTGCTCGAGCAGTACTTC.

There are a few counts of this clonotype. The rearrangement uses TRBV20-1 and TRBJ2-7; TRBD2 matches at 10 bases. The trim removed 3 bases at V and 3 bases at J, leaving 5 bases unmatched. In germline, CDR1 is DFQATT, CDR2 SNEGSKA (reference sequence). The CDR3 length is 14 residues. The chain's CDR3 is CSAREASGGYEQYF. Here the CDR3 DNA reads TGCAGTGCTAGGGAGGCTAGCGGGGGCTACGAGCAGTACTTC.

V is TRBV29-1 and J is TRBJ1-1; TRBD1 agrees at 7 bases. This CDR3 contains 11 residues. With V trimmed by 8 bases and J by 6 bases, 6 bases remained unmatched. CDR1 and CDR2 from the germline V gene are SQVTM and ANQGSEA. CDR3: CSPDQGAEAFF. Written as DNA, the CDR3 is TGCAGCCCGGACCAGGGGGCTGAAGCTTTCTTT.

This rearrangement joins TRBV12-3 or TRBV12-4 to TRBJ2-2; D uncertain. The ends were cut back, 3 bases at V and 2 bases at J, with 4 bases in the middle. The CDR3 spans 13 residues. The CDR3 here is CASSFFNTGELFF. The DNA of the CDR3 is TGTGCCAGCAGTTTCTTTAACACCGGGGAGCTGTTTTTT.

Only a few counts were recorded for this clonotype. The J gene is TRBJ2-7, the V gene TRBV7-2; 11 bases agree with TRBD1. Germline V gene data show CDR1 as SGHTA and CDR2 as FQGNSA. The ends lost 5 bases at V and 6 bases at J; junction bases unmatched: 12. The CDR3 extends over 16 amino acids. CDR3 in amino acids: CASSTTPLGQGVEQYF. The CDR3 DNA reads as TGTGCCAGCAGCACTACCCCCTTGGGACAGGGGGTCGAGCAGTACTTC.

This clonotype was seen a few times. The rearrangement uses TRBV27 and TRBJ2-4, with TRBD2 identical over 13 bases. CDR3 length: 18 residues. Germline values: CDR1 MNHEY, CDR2 SMNVEV (reference sequence). J lost 0 bases, V lost 5 bases, and 7 bases had no gene match. CDR3: CASSPRTSGSLAKNIQYF. For the CDR3, the DNA is TGTGCCAGCAGTCCCCGGACTAGCGGGAGCCTAGCCAAAAACATTCAGTACTTC.

Many counts were recorded for this clonotype. The chain employs TRBV20-1 and TRBJ2-2; no clear D. Germline assignment: CDR1 DFQATT and CDR2 SNEGSKA (reference sequence). Trimming took off 4 bases at V and 0 bases at J, with 9 bases between the two ends. The length of the CDR3 is 14 residues. The CDR3 sequence is CSATGLANTGELFF. The CDR3 DNA reads TGCAGTGCTACAGGCCTCGCGAACACCGGGGAGCTGTTTTTT.

The rearrangement uses TRBV11-2 and TRBJ2-3, with TRBD2 identical over 11 bases. The CDR3 runs to 17 residues. CDR1 and CDR2 from the germline V gene are SGHAT and FQNNGV. With V trimmed by 4 bases and J by 3 bases, 9 bases remained unmatched. The CDR3 here is CASSSGVTSGSTDTQYF. CDR3 nucleotide sequence: TGTGCCAGCAGCTCAGGGGTTACTAGCGGGAGTACAGATACGCAGTATTTT. Combining the CDR3 with reference TRBV11-2 and TRBJ2-3 gives the whole variable domain EAGVAQSPRYKIIEKRQSVAFWCNPISGHATLYWYQQILGQGPKLLIQFQNNGVVDDSQLPKDRFSAERLKGVDSTLKIQPAKLEDSAVYLCASSSGVTSGSTDTQYFGPGTRLTVL.

In its sample, this clonotype was seen many times. The chain has TRBV7-9 and TRBJ2-2, with 10 bases matching TRBD1. The CDR3 totals 16 residues. Germline lookup yields CDR1 SEHNR and CDR2 FQNEAQ (reference sequence). Losses at the gene ends were 3 bases for V and 6 bases for J; bases not matched to a gene: 7. CDR3 sequence reads: CASSFLTGTGAGELFF. CDR3 nucleotide sequence: TGTGCCAGCAGCTTTTTAACCGGGACAGGGGCCGGGGAGCTGTTTTTT.

The chain joins TRBV6-2 or TRBV6-3 to TRBJ2-7; 8 bases match TRBD2. Germline V gives CDR1 MNHEY, CDR2 SVGEGT. The CDR3 consists of 16 residues. V shed 2 bases and J 3 bases; nucleotides not matched to a gene: 9. The CDR3 sequence: CASSYKAGLAYYEQYF. CDR3 sequence (DNA): TGTGCCAGCAGTTACAAAGCTGGACTAGCATACTACGAGCAGTACTTC.

This clonotype has a handful of counts. The V and J genes are TRBV10-3 and TRBJ2-3; 7 bases map to TRBD2. The CDR3 contains 14 residues. Germline V lookup: CDR1 ENHRY, CDR2 SYGVKD. V was pared by 7 bases and J by 4 bases, with 8 bases of the junction left unmatched. In DNA form, the CDR3 reads TGTGCCATCACCCCCAGCGGGACGGCAGATACGCAGTATTTT. It codes for CAITPSGTADTQYF.

This clonotype has ten or more counts. The genes are TRBV29-1 and TRBJ1-1; D unresolved. CDR1 SQVTM and CDR2 ANQGSEA come from the germline V gene. The CDR3 contains 15 residues. V lost 4 bases to trimming and J lost 1 base, with 16 bases between them. This chain's CDR3 is CSVAPHDTSNTEAFF. For the CDR3, the DNA is TGCAGCGTTGCCCCACATGACACCTCGAACACTGAAGCTTTCTTT.

This rearrangement joins TRBV19 to TRBJ2-7; either TRBD1 or TRBD2 may fit D (5 bases each). The CDR3 is made up of 15 amino acids. V lost 5 bases and J 7 bases, leaving 21 bases between the germline ends. Germline V gene lookup returns CDR1 LNHDA and CDR2 SQIVND (reference sequence). The CDR3 spells CASSPSGTKMGEQYF. The CDR3 DNA follows: TGTGCCAGTAGTCCTTCCGGGACGAAGATGGGGGAGCAGTACTTC.

This clonotype has more than one count but fewer than ten. V and J are TRBV11-2 and TRBJ2-7, with D uncertain. The germline V gene encodes CDR1 SGHAT and CDR2 FQNNGV. This CDR3 has 12 amino acids. The V and J ends lost 3 bases and 3 bases respectively, with 6 bases between them. For the CDR3, the DNA is TGTGCCAGCAGCTTGGGTTACTACGAGCAGTACTTC. Translating gives CASSLGYYEQYF. The whole variable domain, filled in from reference TRBV11-2 and TRBJ2-7, reads EAGVAQSPRYKIIEKRQSVAFWCNPISGHATLYWYQQILGQGPKLLIQFQNNGVVDDSQLPKDRFSAERLKGVDSTLKIQPAKLEDSAVYLCASSLGYYEQYFGPGTRLTVT.